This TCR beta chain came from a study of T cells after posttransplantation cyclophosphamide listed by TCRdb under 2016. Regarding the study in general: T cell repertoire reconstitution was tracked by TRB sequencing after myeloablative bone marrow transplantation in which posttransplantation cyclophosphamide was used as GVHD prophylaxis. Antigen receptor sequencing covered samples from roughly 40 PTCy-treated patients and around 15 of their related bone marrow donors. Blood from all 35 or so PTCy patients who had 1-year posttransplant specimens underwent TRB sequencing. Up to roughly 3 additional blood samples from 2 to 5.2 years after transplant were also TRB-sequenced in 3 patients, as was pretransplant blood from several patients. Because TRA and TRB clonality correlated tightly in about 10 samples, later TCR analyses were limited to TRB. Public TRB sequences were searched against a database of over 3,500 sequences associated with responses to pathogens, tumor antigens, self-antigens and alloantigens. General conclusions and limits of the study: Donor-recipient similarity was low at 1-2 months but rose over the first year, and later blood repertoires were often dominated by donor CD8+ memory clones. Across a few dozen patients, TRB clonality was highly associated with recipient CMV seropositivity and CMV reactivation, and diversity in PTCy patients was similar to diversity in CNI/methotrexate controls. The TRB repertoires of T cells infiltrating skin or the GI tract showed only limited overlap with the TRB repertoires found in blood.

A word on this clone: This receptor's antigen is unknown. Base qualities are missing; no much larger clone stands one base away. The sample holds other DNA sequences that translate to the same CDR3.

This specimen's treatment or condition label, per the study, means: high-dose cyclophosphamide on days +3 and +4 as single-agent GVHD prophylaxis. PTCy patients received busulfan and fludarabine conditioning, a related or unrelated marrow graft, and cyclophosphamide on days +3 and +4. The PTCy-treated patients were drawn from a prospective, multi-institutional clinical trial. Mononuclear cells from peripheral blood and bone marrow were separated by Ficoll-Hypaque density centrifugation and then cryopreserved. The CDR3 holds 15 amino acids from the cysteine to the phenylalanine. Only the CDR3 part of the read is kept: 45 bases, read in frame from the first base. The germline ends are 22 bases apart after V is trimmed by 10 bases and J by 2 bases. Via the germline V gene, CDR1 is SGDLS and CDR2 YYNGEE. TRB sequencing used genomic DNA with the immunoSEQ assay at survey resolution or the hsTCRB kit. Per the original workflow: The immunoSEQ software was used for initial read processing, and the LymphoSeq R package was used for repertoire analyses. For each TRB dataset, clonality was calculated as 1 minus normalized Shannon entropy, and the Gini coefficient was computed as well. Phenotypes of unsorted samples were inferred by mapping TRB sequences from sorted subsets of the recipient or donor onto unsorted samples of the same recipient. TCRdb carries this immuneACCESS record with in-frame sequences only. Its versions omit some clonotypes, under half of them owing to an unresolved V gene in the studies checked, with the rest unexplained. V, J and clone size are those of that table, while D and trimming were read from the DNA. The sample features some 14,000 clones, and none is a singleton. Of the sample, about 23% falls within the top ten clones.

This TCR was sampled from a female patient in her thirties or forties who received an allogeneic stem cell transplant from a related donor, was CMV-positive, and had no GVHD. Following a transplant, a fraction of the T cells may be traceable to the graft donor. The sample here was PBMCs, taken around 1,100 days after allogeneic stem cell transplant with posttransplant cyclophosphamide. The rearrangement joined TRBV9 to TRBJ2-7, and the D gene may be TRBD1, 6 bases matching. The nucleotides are TGTGCCTTTTTTTTCAAGCAGGGGACGGCCTACGAGCAGTACTTC. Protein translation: CAFFFKQGTAYEQYF.